The 28 T cell receptor beta chains below all came from one sample that was sequenced in a study of OX40 agonist ivuxolimab in advanced cancers. The assay was immunoSEQ multiplex PCR, and TCRdb's table has in-frame clones only and misses some. The sample contains tens of thousands of clones, 91% of which appear only once. The sample was CD4+ or CD8+ T cells sorted from blood, taken in a trial of the OX40 agonist ivuxolimab. The source is an adult with an advanced solid tumor such as melanoma, head and neck, liver or kidney cancer.

The CDR3 protein is CASSVVLETQYF. Here the CDR3 DNA reads TGTGCCAGCAGTGTAGTTTTAGAGACCCAGTACTTC. V is TRBV2 and J is TRBJ2-5, with D uncertain. The germline V gene has CDR1 SNHLY and CDR2 FYNNEI. This CDR3 contains 12 residues. Trimming took 4 bases from V and 4 from J, leaving 7 bases between them.

The CDR3 DNA is TGTGCCAGCAGCTTAGAAGCAACTAATGAAAAACTGTTTTTT. Translated, it gives CASSLEATNEKLFF. The V call is TRBV7-6, the J call TRBJ1-4; D ambiguous. Germline assignment: CDR1 SGHVS and CDR2 FNYEAQ. The CDR3 covers 14 residues. The ends were cut back, 1 base at V and 0 bases at J, with 3 bases in the middle.

For this clone: The sample holds other DNA sequences that translate to the same CDR3. The rearrangement links TRBV6-5 to TRBJ2-1; 7 bases agree with TRBD2. Germline CDR1 MNHEY, CDR2 SVGAGI. CDR3 length equals 15 residues. Trimming at V came to 3 bases and at J to 1 base, leaving 3 bases not matched to a gene. The CDR3 reads CASSYGGSSYNEQFF. The CDR3 DNA sequence: TGTGCCAGCAGTTATGGCGGGAGTTCCTACAATGAGCAGTTCTTC.

This clone was counted a single time. This chain links TRBV7-9 with TRBJ1-2, with 8 bases fitting TRBD1. The junction had 6 bases not matched to a gene; V was cut back by 7 bases and J by 8 bases. The CDR3 loop spans 12 amino acids. The germline V gene encodes CDR1 SEHNR and CDR2 FQNEAQ (reference sequence). The DNA for the CDR3 is TGTGCCAGCACCGGACAGGGAGAGGGCTACACCTTC. Translation: CASTGQGEGYTF. Variable domain in full (rest from reference TRBV7-9 and TRBJ1-2): DTGVSQNPRHKITKRGQNVTFRCDPISEHNRLYWYRQTLGQGPEFLTYFQNEAQLEKSRLLSDRFSAERPKGSFSTLEIQRTEQGDSAMYLCASTGQGEGYTFGSGTRLTVV.

CDR3 residues: CASSHGQGATYEQYF. CDR3 nucleotides: TGTGCCAGCAGTCACGGACAGGGGGCTACCTACGAGCAGTACTTC. The rearrangement links TRBV2 to TRBJ2-7, with 11 bases that match TRBD1. This CDR3 has 15 amino acids. After removal of 5 bases from V and 2 bases from J, the junction contained 5 bases not matched to a gene. The germline V gene encodes CDR1 SNHLY and CDR2 FYNNEI.

This chain joins TRBV7-8 and TRBJ2-7; perhaps TRBD2 as D (6 bases). Germline-derived CDR1 and CDR2 are SGHVS and FQNEAQ. Trimming stripped 2 bases from V and 2 bases from J, with 13 bases between. CDR3 length: 15 amino acids. CDR3: CASSLSSGEAYEQYF. The DNA for the CDR3 is TGTGCCAGCAGCTTATCCTCCGGGGAGGCCTACGAGCAGTACTTC.

This chain joins TRBV2 and TRBJ2-7, with a weak D call TRBD2 (6 bases). Trimming took off 4 bases at V and 0 bases at J, with 16 bases between the two ends. The CDR3 is made up of 16 amino acids. CDR1 and CDR2 from the germline V gene are SNHLY and FYNNEI. The CDR3 loop is CASSGSGSSDSYEQYF. The CDR3 DNA reads TGTGCCAGCAGTGGGAGTGGGTCTAGCGACTCCTACGAGCAGTACTTC. Full variable domain (rest looked up from reference TRBV2 and TRBJ2-7): EPEVTQTPSHQVTQMGQEVILRCVPISNHLYFYWYRQILGQKVEFLVSFYNNEISEKSEIFDDQFSVERPDGSNFTLKIRSTKLEDSAMYFCASSGSGSSDSYEQYFGPGTRLTVT.

The gene calls are TRBV5-8 and TRBJ2-1; 12 bases map to TRBD2. Per germline, CDR1 SGHTS and CDR2 YDEGEE. The CDR3 contains 15 residues. V was pared by 3 bases and J by 8 bases, with 6 bases of the junction left unmatched. Written as DNA, the CDR3 is TGTGCCAGCAGCTCAGGACTAGCGGGACGCTATGAGCAGTTCTTC. Protein: CASSSGLAGRYEQFF.

This chain links TRBV5-1 with TRBJ2-5, with 10 bases that match TRBD2. Germline CDR1 and CDR2: SGHRS and YFSETQ. V lost 5 bases, J lost 1 base, and 8 bases stayed unmatched. This CDR3 spans 16 amino acids. The CDR3 DNA reads TGCGCCAGCAGAACCGGGACTAGCGTACTCCAAGAGACCCAGTACTTC. Its protein product is CASRTGTSVLQETQYF.

The rearrangement links TRBV9 to TRBJ2-5; 10 bases align to TRBD1. Trimming took 3 bases from V and 4 from J; bases not matched to a gene: 6. The CDR3 sequence is 15 residues long. Germline CDR1 is SGDLS and CDR2 is YYNGEE. The CDR3, as DNA: TGTGCCAGCAGCGAGGGACAGGGGATTGGAGAGACCCAGTACTTC. This gives the protein CASSEGQGIGETQYF.

V is TRBV7-8 and J is TRBJ1-5; possible D gene TRBD1, 5 bases. The CDR3 totals 13 residues. Trimming stripped 3 bases from V and 7 bases from J, with 10 bases between. In germline, CDR1 is SGHVS, CDR2 FQNEAQ. DNA of the CDR3: TGTGCCAGCAGCTTCTCAGGGAGACAGCCCCAGCATTTT. The encoded protein is CASSFSGRQPQHF. Together with reference TRBV7-8 and TRBJ1-5, the CDR3 gives the full variable domain: GAGVSQSPRYKVAKRGQDVALRCDPISGHVSLFWYQQALGQGPEFLTYFQNEAQLDKSGLPSDRFFAERPEGSVSTLKIQRTQQEDSAVYLCASSFSGRQPQHFGDGTRLSIL.

This clone was counted once. V and J are TRBV28 and TRBJ1-2; D might be TRBD1 (6 bases). Deletions cut 8 bases from V and 4 bases from J, with 17 bases between. From germline, CDR1 is MDHEN and CDR2 SYDVKM. The CDR3 runs to 14 residues. CDR3 sequence reads: CASLSYRVGYGYTF. CDR3 DNA: TGTGCCAGCCTTTCCTACAGGGTAGGCTATGGCTACACCTTC.

The count of this clone is one. The chain combines TRBV4-1 with TRBJ2-3; D is unclear. Trimming pared 2 bases from V and 6 bases from J, leaving 9 bases between. The CDR3 length is 13 residues. Germline CDR1 reads MGHRA; CDR2 reads YSYEKL. The CDR3 reads CASSQLGADTQYF. The CDR3 DNA reads TGCGCCAGCAGCCAACTTGGTGCGGATACGCAGTATTTT.

The gene calls are TRBV6-1 and TRBJ2-7; TRBD2 agrees at 8 bases. V trimming: 10 bases; J trimming: 2 bases; junction bases outside the gene matches: 10. The germline V gene has CDR1 MNHNS and CDR2 SASEGT. The CDR3 runs to 14 residues. The CDR3 DNA sequence: TGTGCCACCCCGGGGGGGCTGGGCCCCTACGAGCAGTACTTC. It is translated as CATPGGLGPYEQYF.

The chain carries TRBV6-5 and TRBJ2-7; TRBD2 agrees at 10 bases. V lost 8 bases, J lost 2 bases, and 3 bases stayed unmatched. The CDR3 runs to 13 residues. Looked up from germline, CDR1 is MNHEY and CDR2 is SVGAGI. The CDR3 nucleotides are TGTGCCAGCGCTCTAGCGGGAGCCTACGAGCAGTACTTC. Translation: CASALAGAYEQYF.

The chain combines TRBV30 with TRBJ2-5, with 11 nucleotides matching TRBD1. J was trimmed by 4 bases and V by 4 bases; bases with no gene match: 5. Germline V CDR1 and CDR2: GTSNPN, SVGIG (reference sequence). This CDR3 contains 14 residues. The chain's CDR3 is CAWTGTGGLETQYF. CDR3 DNA: TGTGCCTGGACAGGGACAGGGGGGCTAGAGACCCAGTACTTC.

The chain employs TRBV27 and TRBJ2-7; TRBD2 matches 10 bases. CDR1 and CDR2 from the germline V gene are MNHEY and SMNVEV (reference sequence). CDR3 length: 17 residues. J was trimmed by 7 bases and V by 1 base; bases with no gene match: 13. CDR3 DNA: TGTGCCAGCAGTTTATTAACCGCAGCGGGAGGGAGTGGAGAGCAGTACTTC. Amino acids: CASSLLTAAGGSGEQYF.

The chain couples TRBV5-1 to TRBJ2-3, with TRBD1 as a possible D gene (5 bases). The CDR3 length is 15 residues. CDR1 SGHRS and CDR2 YFSETQ come from the germline V gene. The germline V and J ends were trimmed by 0 bases and 0 bases, with 8 bases remaining between them. This chain's CDR3 is CASSLGAGSTDTQYF. CDR3 coding DNA: TGCGCCAGCAGCTTGGGGGCAGGGAGCACAGATACGCAGTATTTT.

The chain employs TRBV15 and TRBJ2-7, with 7 bases matching TRBD1. CDR1 is LNHNV and CDR2 is YYDKDF in the germline V gene (reference sequence). CDR3 length: 17 residues. Trimming at V came to 5 bases and at J to 5 bases, leaving 18 bases not matched to a gene. CDR3 coding DNA: TGTGCCACCAGCCCGCGTACGGGACAGATAATAGGCCACGAGCAGTACTTC. Amino acid sequence: CATSPRTGQIIGHEQYF.

The chain has TRBV28 and TRBJ2-2; perhaps TRBD1 as D (5 bases). The CDR3 covers 16 residues. Germline CDR1 and CDR2: MDHEN and SYDVKM. V lost 2 bases and J 4 bases, leaving 14 bases between the germline ends. In nucleotides, the CDR3 is TGTGCCAGCAGTTTAGTAGGAAGGGGTGGCACCGGGGAGCTGTTTTTT. Its translation: CASSLVGRGGTGELFF.

The chain carries TRBV28 and TRBJ2-7, with D tentatively TRBD1 (6 bases). The ends were cut back, 11 bases at V and 3 bases at J, with 17 bases in the middle. The germline gives CDR1 MDHEN, CDR2 SYDVKM. CDR3 length: 13 amino acids. The CDR3 DNA is TGTGCCGCCAGCACCTTAGGGGGCTACGAGCAGTACTTC. Its protein product is CAASTLGGYEQYF.

The chain is built from TRBV7-8 and TRBJ2-2; 12 bases line up with TRBD2. Trimming removed 2 bases from V and 7 bases from J; junction bases left unmatched: 5. The germline V gene encodes CDR1 SGHVS and CDR2 FQNEAQ. The CDR3 is 16 residues long. This CDR3 is CASSLFGLAGRGELFF. In DNA, the CDR3 is TGTGCCAGCAGCTTATTCGGACTAGCGGGACGCGGGGAGCTGTTTTTT.

The chain combines TRBV4-1 with TRBJ2-3; a possible D gene is TRBD1 (5 bases). The germline V gene encodes CDR1 MGHRA and CDR2 YSYEKL. Trimming pared 8 bases from V and 0 bases from J, leaving 15 bases between. The CDR3 extends over 15 amino acids. CDR3 loop: CASRPRGSSTDTQYF. DNA of the CDR3: TGCGCCAGCCGCCCAAGGGGATCTAGCACAGATACGCAGTATTTT.

This clone was recorded many times. This sequence joins TRBV6-5 and TRBJ1-1, with a tentative D call TRBD1 (6 bases). V shed 7 bases and J shed 1 base, with 10 bases lying between them. This CDR3 region has 13 residues. In germline, CDR1 is MNHEY, CDR2 SVGAGI. The CDR3 DNA follows: TGTGCCAGCAACCTACAGGGGAACACTGAAGCTTTCTTT. Protein: CASNLQGNTEAFF.

J is TRBJ2-3 and V is TRBV10-2; D not certain. This CDR3 is 12 amino acids long. Germline V CDR1 and CDR2: WSHSY, SAAADI. V was shortened by 0 bases and J by 6 bases, with 4 bases between the two germline ends. The CDR3 DNA follows: TGCGCCAGCAGTGAGTCGGACGATACGCAGTATTTT. It encodes CASSESDDTQYF.

V and J are TRBV5-4 and TRBJ2-5; TRBD1 matches at 7 bases. The germline V gene has CDR1 SGHNT and CDR2 YYREEE (reference sequence). The CDR3 runs to 14 residues. After removal of 3 bases from V and 0 bases from J, the junction contained 2 bases not matched to a gene. The CDR3: CASSSGTDQETQYF. The CDR3 DNA reads as TGTGCCAGCAGCTCGGGGACAGACCAAGAGACCCAGTACTTC.

The chain links TRBV15 to TRBJ1-5; D gene unclear. CDR1 and CDR2 (germline): LNHNV, YYDKDF (reference sequence). Deletions cut 4 bases from V and 2 bases from J, with 9 bases between. The CDR3 spans 14 residues. The CDR3 sequence is CATSNPLGNQPQHF. CDR3 bases: TGTGCCACCAGCAACCCCCTTGGCAATCAGCCCCAGCATTTT.

The chain joins TRBV28 to TRBJ2-4; the D is unclear. Trimming pared 0 bases from V and 7 bases from J, leaving 13 bases between. CDR3 size: 15 residues. CDR1 and CDR2 from the germline V gene are MDHEN and SYDVKM. CDR3: CASSLWSGPGNIQYF. In nucleotides, the CDR3 is TGTGCCAGCAGTTTATGGTCTGGACCCGGGAACATTCAGTACTTC.